These 28 T cell receptor beta chains were all obtained from the same sample, sequenced in a study of T cells of healthy individuals (dated by TCRdb to 2017 to 2018). Libraries were made using 5' RACE. The run used an Illumina MiSeq. TCRdb itself trimmed the public reads at Q25 with fastp, ran MiXCR and retained productive beta chains. Every distinct CDR3 protein forms one entry, paired with its most common genes and DNA. This sample lists 75,000 to 95,000 distinct CDR3 sequences; roughly 5.1% were detected once. The ten largest clones represent about 7.5% of the sample. These receptors originate from a female donor in good health.

In its sample, this clonotype was seen many times. The chain recombines TRBV7-2 with TRBJ2-3; tentatively, D is TRBD1 (6 bases). The ends were cut back, 1 base at V and 0 bases at J, with 11 bases in the middle. The CDR3 sequence is 16 residues long. Germline CDR1 and CDR2: SGHTA and FQGNSA. Here the CDR3 reads CASSLGGTQSTDTQYF. In nucleotides, the CDR3 is TGTGCCAGCAGCTTAGGAGGGACACAGAGCACAGATACGCAGTATTTT. Looking up the rest from reference TRBV7-2 and TRBJ2-3 gives the full variable domain: GAGVSQSPSNKVTEKGKDVELRCDPISGHTALYWYRQSLGQGLEFLIYFQGNSAPDKSGLPSDRFSAERTGGSVSTLTIQRTQQEDSAVYLCASSLGGTQSTDTQYFGPGTRLTVL.

This clonotype was observed at least ten times. This sequence joins TRBV7-2 and TRBJ2-1; D is possibly TRBD2 (5 bases). Germline V gene sequence: CDR1 SGHTA, CDR2 FQGNSA. V lost 1 base and J lost 0, with 7 bases in between. The CDR3 consists of 15 residues. CDR3 coding DNA: TGTGCCAGCAGCTTAGAGCGGAGCTCCTACAATGAGCAGTTCTTC. Residues: CASSLERSSYNEQFF.

This clonotype has a count of ten or more. This chain uses TRBV6-5 with TRBJ2-7, with 7 bases matching TRBD1. CDR3 length: 18 amino acids. The J segment lost 3 bases and the V segment lost 6 bases, leaving 20 bases of the junction unmatched. The germline gives CDR1 MNHEY, CDR2 SVGAGI. The CDR3 nucleotides are TGTGCCAGCAGCTACACGCTGCGACGGGACAGTAGAATCTACGAGCAGTACTTC. Its translation: CASSYTLRRDSRIYEQYF.

The sample holds a few counts of this clonotype. V and J are TRBV6-5 and TRBJ2-1, with D hard to call. This CDR3 is built from 12 residues. From germline, CDR1 is MNHEY and CDR2 SVGAGI. V was trimmed by 5 bases and J by 7 bases, leaving 9 bases between them. The DNA for the CDR3 is TGTGCCAGCAGTCAAACAGCAAATGAGCAGTTCTTC. Translated, it gives CASSQTANEQFF.

This clonotype has more than one count but fewer than ten. CDR3 in amino acids: CASSPPLAGGPDEQFF. CDR3 DNA sequence: TGTGCCAGCTCACCACCGCTAGCGGGAGGGCCGGATGAGCAGTTCTTC. The J gene is TRBJ2-1, the V gene TRBV18, with 12 nucleotides matching TRBD2. This CDR3 region has 16 residues. Per the germline V gene, CDR1 is KGHSH and CDR2 is LQKENI. Trimming removed 0 bases from V and 8 bases from J; junction bases left unmatched: 5.

This clonotype was detected ten times or more. CDR3 sequence: CASSRTGGGGELFF. In nucleotides, the CDR3 is TGTGCCAGCAGTCGGACAGGGGGCGGCGGGGAGCTGTTTTTT. V is TRBV28 and J is TRBJ2-2; 11 bases align to TRBD1. This CDR3 comprises 14 residues. CDR1 and CDR2 (germline): MDHEN, SYDVKM. With V trimmed by 5 bases and J by 7 bases, 3 bases remained unmatched.

The sample holds many counts of this clonotype. V usage is TRBV12-3 or TRBV12-4 and J usage is TRBJ2-5, with D possibly being TRBD1 (6 bases). V dropped 5 bases and J dropped 5 bases, with 15 bases sitting between them. The CDR3 consists of 14 residues. CDR3 in DNA: TGTGCCAGCAGTCCCAGGGGCGGCTTTGAGACCCAGTACTTC. It yields the protein CASSPRGGFETQYF.

At least ten counts were recorded for this clonotype. The chain couples TRBV29-1 to TRBJ1-2; maybe TRBD1 (5 bases). The CDR3 consists of 15 residues. Germline V gives CDR1 SQVTM, CDR2 ANQGSEA. Deletions cut 7 bases from V and 1 base from J, with 19 bases between. In nucleotides, the CDR3 is TGCAGCGCAGGGAGCGGGGCTTCTCTTAACTATGGCTACACCTTC. Its translation: CSAGSGASLNYGYTF.

This clonotype was found many times. The chain is built from TRBV7-9 and TRBJ2-1, with a possible D match to TRBD1 (5 bases). V was clipped by 2 bases and J by 4 bases, with 12 bases between them. Germline lookup yields CDR1 SEHNR and CDR2 FQNEAQ (reference sequence). This CDR3 is built from 15 residues. The CDR3 DNA is TGTGCCAGCAGCTTATTAGGACACCGGTACAATGAGCAGTTCTTC. It translates to CASSLLGHRYNEQFF.

This clonotype was recorded a few times. The J gene is TRBJ2-3, the V gene TRBV6-5; 7 positions agree with TRBD1. This CDR3 spans 16 amino acids. Germline-derived CDR1 and CDR2 are MNHEY and SVGAGI. Trimming at V came to 0 bases and at J to 4 bases, leaving 7 bases not matched to a gene. In DNA, the CDR3 is TGTGCCAGCAGTTACTCCTGGACAGGCTGGGCAGATACGCAGTATTTT. This sequence encodes CASSYSWTGWADTQYF.

This clonotype was picked up many times. V is TRBV3-1 and J is TRBJ1-1; possible D gene TRBD1, 6 bases. The CDR3 spans 15 residues. V lost 4 bases and J lost 1, with 13 bases in between. The germline V gene has CDR1 LGHDT and CDR2 YNNKEL (reference sequence). The CDR3 here is CASSPPAGANTEAFF. The CDR3 nucleotides are TGTGCCAGCAGCCCCCCAGCAGGGGCGAACACTGAAGCTTTCTTT.

This clonotype appeared many times. The chain is built from TRBV20-1 and TRBJ2-1, with 9 bases fitting TRBD2. Germline values: CDR1 DFQATT, CDR2 SNEGSKA (reference sequence). CDR3 length equals 16 residues. J gave up 2 bases and V 5 bases, and 10 bases lay outside the gene matches. CDR3 bases: TGCAGTGCTTTGCCGACTCTAGCGGGGCCCTACAATGAGCAGTTCTTC. Protein: CSALPTLAGPYNEQFF.

This clonotype was recorded many times. The gene calls are TRBV5-5 and TRBJ1-1; D gene unclear. Germline V gives CDR1 SGHKS, CDR2 YYEKEE (reference sequence). The CDR3 is made up of 14 amino acids. The germline V and J ends were trimmed by 0 bases and 4 bases, with 10 bases remaining between them. CDR3 coding DNA: TGTGCCAGCAGCTTGGAGTCATTCCCCACTGAAGCTTTCTTT. This gives the protein CASSLESFPTEAFF.

Many counts were recorded for this clonotype. The chain combines TRBV25-1 with TRBJ2-3; D unresolved. V lost 0 bases, J lost 4 bases, and 11 bases lay in between. The CDR3 consists of 15 residues. CDR1 MGHDK and CDR2 SYGVNS come from the germline V gene. CDR3 protein: CASSEYVGSSDTQYF. In DNA, the CDR3 is TGTGCCAGCAGTGAATACGTAGGTAGCTCAGATACGCAGTATTTT.

This clonotype was counted ten times or more. CDR3 sequence: CSARDVEAFF. CDR3 in DNA: TGCAGTGCTAGAGATGTTGAAGCTTTCTTT. The chain carries TRBV20-1 and TRBJ1-1; D is undetermined. Germline V gene data show CDR1 as DFQATT and CDR2 as SNEGSKA (reference sequence). V shed 0 bases and J shed 7 bases, with 3 bases lying between them. The CDR3 has 10 residues.

This clonotype has a count of ten or more. The chain recombines TRBV11-1 with TRBJ2-3; weak D call: TRBD2 (5 bases). The germline V gene has CDR1 SGHAT and CDR2 FQDESV (reference sequence). The CDR3 covers 14 residues. Trimming pared 6 bases from V and 1 base from J, leaving 11 bases between. The CDR3 reads CASSIAGRTDTQYF. The CDR3 nucleotides read TGTGCCAGCAGTATCGCGGGCCGCACAGATACGCAGTATTTT.

This clonotype was detected many times. This sequence joins TRBV21-1 and TRBJ2-7; the D call of TRBD1 is as the table states it, not checked on the DNA. TRBV21-1 corresponds to a pseudogene. The CDR3 has 14 residues. CDR3 region: CASSTRGRGYEQYF. For the CDR3, the DNA is TGTGCCAGCAGCACTAGGGGTCGAGGCTACGAGCAGTACTTC.

The gene calls are TRBV7-9 and TRBJ2-7, with 8 bases that match TRBD2. The CDR3 contains 14 residues. CDR1 and CDR2 (germline): SEHNR, FQNEAQ (reference sequence). After removal of 4 bases from V and 6 bases from J, the junction contained 8 bases not matched to a gene. CDR3 sequence reads: CASSSHSGDSEQYF. The CDR3 DNA reads TGTGCCAGCAGCTCTCATAGCGGGGACTCCGAGCAGTACTTC.

This clonotype was seen repeatedly, ten times or more. The chain couples TRBV11-2 to TRBJ2-4; TRBD1 matches at 9 bases. V gave up 5 bases and J gave up 7 bases; unmatched junction bases: 6. The length of the CDR3 is 14 residues. CDR1 SGHAT and CDR2 FQNNGV come from the germline V gene. CDR3 bases: TGTGCCAGCAGCCGGGACAGGGAGCGGAACATTCAGTACTTC. It translates to CASSRDRERNIQYF.

In this sample, this clonotype turned up many times. The chain employs TRBV7-2 and TRBJ1-5; maybe TRBD1 (5 bases). This CDR3 has 16 residues. Germline V lookup: CDR1 SGHTA, CDR2 FQGNSA. Trimming cost V 3 bases and J 3 bases, with 15 bases left between them. The CDR3 nucleotides read TGTGCCAGCAGCTTCCAAGTTGGGGCAGTCAATCAGCCCCAGCATTTT. It codes for CASSFQVGAVNQPQHF.

This clonotype was seen repeatedly, ten times or more. This rearrangement joins TRBV6-5 to TRBJ2-3; D is undetermined. Per the germline V gene, CDR1 is MNHEY and CDR2 is SVGAGI. The CDR3 sequence is 15 residues long. V lost 2 bases to trimming and J lost 1 base, with 10 bases between them. CDR3: CASSYGGGRTDTQYF. The CDR3 nucleotides read TGTGCCAGCAGTTACGGCGGCGGACGCACAGATACGCAGTATTTT.

This clonotype has more than one count but fewer than ten. This chain links TRBV5-1 with TRBJ1-6; D gene unclear. Germline CDR1 is SGHRS and CDR2 is YFSETQ. Trimming removed 0 bases at V and 3 bases at J, with 13 bases between. This CDR3 spans 17 amino acids. The chain's CDR3 is CASSLGSGPNYNSPLHF. For the CDR3, the DNA is TGCGCCAGCAGCTTGGGTTCGGGTCCAAACTATAATTCACCCCTCCACTTT.

This chain uses TRBV5-1 with TRBJ1-4; D ambiguous. The CDR3 runs 14 residues. Germline V gene sequence: CDR1 SGHRS, CDR2 YFSETQ. Between the trimmed V and J ends, which lost 4 bases and 8 bases, there was a span of 15 bases. Here the CDR3 DNA reads TGCGCCAGCAGCCACGCCTCTTTTAAGGAAAAACTGTTTTTT. It specifies CASSHASFKEKLFF.

This clonotype has ten or more counts. The CDR3 DNA follows: TGTGCCAGCAGTTCTCCCGGGGCGCCTAACTATGGCTACACCTTC. Amino acid sequence: CASSSPGAPNYGYTF. The J gene is TRBJ1-2, the V gene TRBV28; D possibly corresponds to TRBD1 (5 bases). The ends were cut back, 4 bases at V and 0 bases at J, with 12 bases in the middle. CDR3 size: 15 residues. The germline gives CDR1 MDHEN, CDR2 SYDVKM.

This clonotype showed up many times. CDR3 protein: CACWWRDGYTF. Here the CDR3 DNA reads TGTGCCTGCTGGTGGCGGGATGGCTACACCTTC. The chain uses TRBV30 and TRBJ1-2; no reliable D call. Between the trimmed V and J ends, which lost 6 bases and 6 bases, there was a span of 11 bases. The CDR3 spans 11 residues. The germline gives CDR1 GTSNPN, CDR2 SVGIG (reference sequence).

The chain employs TRBV12-3 or TRBV12-4 and TRBJ1-5, with unresolved D. V gave up 4 bases and J gave up 0 bases, with 13 bases separating them. The CDR3 has 16 residues. In DNA, the CDR3 is TGTGCCAGCAGTTACACGAATTGGACTAGCAATCAGCCCCAGCATTTT. This gives the protein CASSYTNWTSNQPQHF.

This chain joins TRBV30 and TRBJ2-1, with a weak D call TRBD1 (6 bases). Deletions cut 8 bases from V and 0 bases from J, with 8 bases between. This CDR3 is built from 12 residues. Germline values: CDR1 GTSNPN, CDR2 SVGIG (reference sequence). The CDR3 nucleotides read TGTGCCAGGGACATCTCCTACAATGAGCAGTTCTTC. This encodes CARDISYNEQFF. Full variable domain (missing parts from reference TRBV30 and TRBJ2-1): SQTIHQWPATLVQPVGSPLSLECTVEGTSNPNLYWYRQAAGRGLQLLFYSVGIGQISSEVPQNLSASRPQDRQFILSSKKLLLSDSGFYLCARDISYNEQFFGPGTRLTVL.

This clonotype came up many times. The chain combines TRBV24-1 with TRBJ2-3; TRBD2 might be the D (6 bases). CDR1 is KGHDR, CDR2 SFDVKD, per germline. The ends were cut back, 7 bases at V and 3 bases at J, with 19 bases in the middle. There are 16 residues in the CDR3. The CDR3 reads CATSDSGELGTDTQYF. The CDR3 bases are TGTGCCACCAGCGACTCGGGAGAGCTAGGAACAGATACGCAGTATTTT.